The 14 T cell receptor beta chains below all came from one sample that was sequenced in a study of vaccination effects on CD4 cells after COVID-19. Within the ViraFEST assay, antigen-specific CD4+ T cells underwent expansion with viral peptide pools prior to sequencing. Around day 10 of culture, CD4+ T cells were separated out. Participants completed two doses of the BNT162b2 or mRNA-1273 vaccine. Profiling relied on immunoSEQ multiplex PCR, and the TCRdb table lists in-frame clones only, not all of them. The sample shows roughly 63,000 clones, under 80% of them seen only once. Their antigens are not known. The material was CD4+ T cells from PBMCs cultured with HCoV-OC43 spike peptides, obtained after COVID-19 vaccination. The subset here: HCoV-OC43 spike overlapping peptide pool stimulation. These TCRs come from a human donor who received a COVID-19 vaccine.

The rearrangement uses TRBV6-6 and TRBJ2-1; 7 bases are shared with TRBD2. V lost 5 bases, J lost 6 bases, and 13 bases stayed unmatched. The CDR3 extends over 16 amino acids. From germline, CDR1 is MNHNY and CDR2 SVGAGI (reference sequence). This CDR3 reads CASSRSLAEVGNEQFF. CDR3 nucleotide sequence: TGTGCCAGCAGTCGATCCCTAGCGGAGGTGGGCAATGAGCAGTTCTTC.

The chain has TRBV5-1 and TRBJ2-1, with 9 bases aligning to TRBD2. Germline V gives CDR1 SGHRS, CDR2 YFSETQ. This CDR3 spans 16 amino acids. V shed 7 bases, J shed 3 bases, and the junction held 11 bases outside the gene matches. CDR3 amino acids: CASAPPGTSFYNEQFF. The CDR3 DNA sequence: TGCGCCAGCGCACCGCCCGGGACTAGCTTCTACAATGAGCAGTTCTTC.

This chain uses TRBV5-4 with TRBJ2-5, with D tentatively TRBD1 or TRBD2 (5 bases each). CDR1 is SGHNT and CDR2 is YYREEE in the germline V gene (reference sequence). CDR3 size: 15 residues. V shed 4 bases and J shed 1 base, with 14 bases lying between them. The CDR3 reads CASSPTRGPQETQYF. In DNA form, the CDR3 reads TGTGCCAGCAGCCCCACTAGGGGCCCCCAAGAGACCCAGTACTTC.

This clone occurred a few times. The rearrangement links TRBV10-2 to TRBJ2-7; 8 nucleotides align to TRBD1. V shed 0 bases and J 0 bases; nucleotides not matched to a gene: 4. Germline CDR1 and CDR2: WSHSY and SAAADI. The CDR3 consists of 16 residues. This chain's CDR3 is CASSESGTGSSYEQYV. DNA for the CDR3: TGCGCCAGCAGTGAGTCTGGGACAGGTAGCTCCTACGAGCAGTACGTC.

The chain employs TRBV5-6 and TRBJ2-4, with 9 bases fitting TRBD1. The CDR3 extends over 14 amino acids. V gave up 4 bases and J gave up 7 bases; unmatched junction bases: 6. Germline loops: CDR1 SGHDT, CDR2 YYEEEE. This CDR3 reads CASSLTGTGNIQYF. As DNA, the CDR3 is TGTGCCAGCAGCCTAACCGGGACAGGGAACATTCAGTACTTC.

As DNA, the CDR3 is TGTGCCAGCAGTCAGGGGTCCTCAAAGGGGGAGTTCGATGAGCAGTTCTTC. Amino acids: CASSQGSSKGEFDEQFF. The chain uses TRBV6-7 and TRBJ2-1, with a possible D match to TRBD1 (6 bases). TRBV6-7 is an ORF; its function is uncertain. The CDR3 is 17 amino acids. The V end was cut by 5 bases, the J end by 8 bases, with 25 bases between.

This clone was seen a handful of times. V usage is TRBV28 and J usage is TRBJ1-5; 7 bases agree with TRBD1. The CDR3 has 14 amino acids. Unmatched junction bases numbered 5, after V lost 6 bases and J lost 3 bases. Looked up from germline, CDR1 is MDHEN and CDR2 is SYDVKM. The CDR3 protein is CASSLGQDNQPQHF. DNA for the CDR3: TGTGCCAGCAGCCTTGGACAGGACAATCAGCCCCAGCATTTT.

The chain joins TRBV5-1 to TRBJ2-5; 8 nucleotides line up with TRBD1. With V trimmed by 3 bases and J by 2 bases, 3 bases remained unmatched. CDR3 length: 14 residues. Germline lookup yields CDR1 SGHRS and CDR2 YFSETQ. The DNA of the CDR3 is TGCGCCAGCAGCTGGACAGGGAGGCAAGAGACCCAGTACTTC. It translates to CASSWTGRQETQYF.

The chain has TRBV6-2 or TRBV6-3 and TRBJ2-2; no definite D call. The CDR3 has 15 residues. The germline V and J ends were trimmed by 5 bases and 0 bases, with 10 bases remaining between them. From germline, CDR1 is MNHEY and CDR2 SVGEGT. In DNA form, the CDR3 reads TGTGCCAGCAGTAGGCAGAACTCGAACACCGGGGAGCTGTTTTTT. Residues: CASSRQNSNTGELFF.

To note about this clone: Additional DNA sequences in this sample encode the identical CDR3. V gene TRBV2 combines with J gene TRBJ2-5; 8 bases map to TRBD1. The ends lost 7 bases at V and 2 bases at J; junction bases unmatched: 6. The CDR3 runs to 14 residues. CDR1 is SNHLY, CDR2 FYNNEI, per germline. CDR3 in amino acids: CASKGQGIQETQYF. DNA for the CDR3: TGTGCCAGCAAAGGACAGGGTATACAAGAGACCCAGTACTTC.

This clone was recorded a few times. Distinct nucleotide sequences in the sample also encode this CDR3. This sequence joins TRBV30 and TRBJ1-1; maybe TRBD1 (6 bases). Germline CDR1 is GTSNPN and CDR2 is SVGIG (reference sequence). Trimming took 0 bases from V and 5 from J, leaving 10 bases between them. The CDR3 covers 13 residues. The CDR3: CAWSVLGGTEAFF. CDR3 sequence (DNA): TGTGCCTGGAGTGTACTAGGGGGGACTGAAGCTTTCTTT.

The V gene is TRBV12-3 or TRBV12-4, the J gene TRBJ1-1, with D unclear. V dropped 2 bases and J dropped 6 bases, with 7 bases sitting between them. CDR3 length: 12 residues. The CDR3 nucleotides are TGTGCCAGCAGTTTATTGGCGGCTGAAGCTTTCTTT. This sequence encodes CASSLLAAEAFF.

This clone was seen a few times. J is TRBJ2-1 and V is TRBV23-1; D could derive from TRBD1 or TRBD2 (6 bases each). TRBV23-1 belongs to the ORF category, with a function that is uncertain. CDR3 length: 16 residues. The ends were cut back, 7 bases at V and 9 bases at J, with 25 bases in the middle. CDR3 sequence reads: CASTQSPSGALVEQFF. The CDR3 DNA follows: TGCGCCAGCACACAGAGTCCCTCGGGGGCCCTTGTTGAGCAGTTCTTC.

CDR3 DNA sequence: TGTGCCAGCAGATGGGGCCTTGGGACAGGGACTGAAGCTTTCTTT. This codes for CASRWGLGTGTEAFF. The chain employs TRBV2 and TRBJ1-1, with 9 bases lining up with TRBD1. The CDR3 contains 15 residues. Germline values: CDR1 SNHLY, CDR2 FYNNEI. The V gene end was trimmed by 6 bases and the J gene end by 5 bases; junction bases not matched to a gene: 10.